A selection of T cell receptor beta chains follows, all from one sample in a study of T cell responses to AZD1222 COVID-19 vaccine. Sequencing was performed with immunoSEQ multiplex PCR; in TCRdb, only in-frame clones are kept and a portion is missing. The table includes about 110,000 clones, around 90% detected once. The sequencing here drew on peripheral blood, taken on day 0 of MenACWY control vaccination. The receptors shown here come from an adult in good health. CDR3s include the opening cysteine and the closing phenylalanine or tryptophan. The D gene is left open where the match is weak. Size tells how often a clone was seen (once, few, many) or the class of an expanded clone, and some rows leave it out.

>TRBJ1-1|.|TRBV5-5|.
CASRRQRNTEAFF
TGTGCCAGCAGGAGGCAGAGGAACACTGAAGCTTTCTTT
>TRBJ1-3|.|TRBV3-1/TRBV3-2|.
CASSQVGGGPGNTIYF
TGTGCCAGCAGCCAAGTTGGAGGGGGTCCTGGAAACACCATATATTTT
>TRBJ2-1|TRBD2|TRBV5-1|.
CASSLILAGVHEQFF
TGCGCCAGCAGCTTGATTCTAGCGGGGGTCCATGAGCAGTTCTTC
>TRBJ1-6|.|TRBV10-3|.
CAITAEANSPLHF
TGTGCCATCACGGCAGAGGCAAATTCACCCCTCCACTTT
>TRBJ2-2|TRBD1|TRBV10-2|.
CASSIQGRAGELFF
TGCGCCAGCAGCATACAGGGGAGAGCCGGGGAGCTGTTTTTT
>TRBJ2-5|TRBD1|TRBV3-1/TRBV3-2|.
CASRVDRGYQETQYF
TGTGCCAGCAGAGTGGACAGGGGGTACCAAGAGACCCAGTACTTC
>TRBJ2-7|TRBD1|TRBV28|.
CASSLSVYLGQGAYEQYF
TGTGCCAGCAGTTTGAGTGTCTATTTGGGTCAGGGGGCCTACGAGCAGTACTTC
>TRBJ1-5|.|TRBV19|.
CATRAGGGYSNQPQHF
TGTGCCACCCGGGCGGGGGGAGGTTATAGCAATCAGCCCCAGCATTTT
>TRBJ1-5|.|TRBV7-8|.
CASSFQYSNQPQHF
TGTGCCAGCAGCTTTCAGTATAGCAATCAGCCCCAGCATTTT
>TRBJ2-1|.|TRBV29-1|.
CSGGVLEDSFSNEQFF
TGCAGCGGGGGCGTTCTAGAGGACAGTTTTTCGAATGAGCAGTTCTTC
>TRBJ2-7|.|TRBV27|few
CASSFRRVEELPYEQYF
TGTGCCAGCAGTTTCCGCAGGGTCGAAGAGCTTCCCTACGAGCAGTACTTC
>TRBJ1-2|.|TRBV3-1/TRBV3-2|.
CASSQDLTGYVYTF
TGTGCCAGCAGCCAAGATCTCACAGGGTATGTTTACACCTTC
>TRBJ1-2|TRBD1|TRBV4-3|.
CASSQDGTGVNYGYTF
TGCGCCAGCAGCCAAGATGGGACAGGGGTTAACTATGGCTACACCTTC
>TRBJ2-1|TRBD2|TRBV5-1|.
CASSFLAGPSNEQFF
TGCGCCAGCAGCTTTCTAGCGGGGCCGTCCAATGAGCAGTTCTTC
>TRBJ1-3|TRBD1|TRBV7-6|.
CASSLWTGSGNTIYF
TGTGCCAGCAGCTTATGGACAGGGTCGGGAAACACCATATATTTT
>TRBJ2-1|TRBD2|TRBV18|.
CASSPGTSGDHYNEQFF
TGTGCCAGCTCGCCTGGGACTAGCGGGGATCATTACAATGAGCAGTTCTTC
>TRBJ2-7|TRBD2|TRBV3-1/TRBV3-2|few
CASSQDRLGGGNDEQYF
TGTGCCAGCAGCCAAGACCGTCTCGGGGGGGGCAACGACGAGCAGTACTTC
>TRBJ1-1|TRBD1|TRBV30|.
CAWYDRGSTEAFF
TGTGCCTGGTATGACAGGGGTTCCACTGAAGCTTTCTTT
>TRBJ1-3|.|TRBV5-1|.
CASSYRGPGNTIYF
TGCGCCAGCAGCTACCGGGGCCCTGGAAACACCATATATTTT
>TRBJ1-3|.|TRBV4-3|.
CASSQDPPGTFGGSSGNTIYF
TGCGCCAGCAGCCAAGACCCTCCGGGGACATTTGGAGGAAGCTCTGGAAACACCATATATTTT
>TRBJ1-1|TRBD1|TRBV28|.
CASSLWGQSNTEAFF
TGTGCCAGCAGTTTATGGGGACAGTCTAACACTGAAGCTTTCTTT
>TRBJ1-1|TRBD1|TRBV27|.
CASSSPGQGASTEAFF
TGTGCCAGCAGTAGTCCGGGACAGGGGGCAAGCACTGAAGCTTTCTTT
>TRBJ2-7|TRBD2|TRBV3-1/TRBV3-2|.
CASSQAGGGYEQYF
TGTGCCAGCAGCCAAGCGGGAGGGGGCTACGAGCAGTACTTC
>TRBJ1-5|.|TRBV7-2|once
CASSAQNQPQHF
TGTGCCAGCAGCGCGCAGAATCAGCCCCAGCATTTT
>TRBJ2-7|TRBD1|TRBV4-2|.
CASSPTGGTYEQYF
TGTGCCAGCAGCCCAACAGGGGGGACCTACGAGCAGTACTTC
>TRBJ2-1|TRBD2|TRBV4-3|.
CASSRGTSGINEQFF
TGCGCCAGCAGCCGCGGGACTAGCGGGATCAATGAGCAGTTCTTC
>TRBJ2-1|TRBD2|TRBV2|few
CASSQGTSGYNEQFF
TGTGCCAGCAGTCAGGGGACTAGCGGCTACAATGAGCAGTTCTTC
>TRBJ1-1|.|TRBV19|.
CASSVGAMNTEAFF
TGTGCCAGTAGCGTGGGGGCGATGAACACTGAAGCTTTCTTT
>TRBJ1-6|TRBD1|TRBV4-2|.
CASTGQGNSPLHF
TGTGCCAGCACTGGACAGGGAAATTCACCCCTCCACTTT
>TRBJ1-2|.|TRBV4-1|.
CASSPGYGYTF
TGCGCCAGCAGCCCAGGCTATGGCTACACCTTC
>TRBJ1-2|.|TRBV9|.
CASSVGLNRVAGYTF
TGTGCCAGCAGCGTAGGCTTAAACAGGGTTGCCGGCTACACCTTC
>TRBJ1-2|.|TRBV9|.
CASSVGPSPRDGYTF
TGTGCCAGCAGCGTAGGGCCCTCCCCCAGGGATGGCTACACCTTC